These 8 T cell receptor beta chains came from one sample sequenced in a study of T-cell reconstitution after alpha-beta-depleted transplantation in children. It was with unique molecular identifiers that the TCRbeta library was prepared. TCRdb passed the PCR reads through MiXCR, listing each CDR3 protein once. The sample contains a few hundred thousand distinct CDR3 sequences, about an eighth of which appear only once. Specimen: PBMCs, collected from the stem cell graft. Receptors originate from a human donor who donated a stem cell graft to a child with Fanconi anemia.

This clonotype has only a few counts. The rearrangement joins TRBV19 to TRBJ2-5, with 10 nucleotides matching TRBD2. Germline loops: CDR1 LNHDA, CDR2 SQIVND (reference sequence). The CDR3 totals 16 residues. V was pared by 5 bases and J by 4 bases, with 10 bases of the junction left unmatched. The CDR3 spells CASSGSGGADGETQYF. Written as DNA, the CDR3 is TGTGCCAGTAGTGGCAGCGGGGGGGCCGATGGAGAGACCCAGTACTTC.

The chain employs TRBV12-3 or TRBV12-4 and TRBJ2-3; TRBD2 matches 8 bases. The CDR3 has 18 amino acids. J was trimmed by 3 bases and V by 7 bases; bases with no gene match: 18. The CDR3 spells CASNPLAGGQVGTDTQYF. The CDR3 DNA reads as TGTGCCAGCAATCCTCTTGCGGGGGGCCAGGTAGGGACAGATACGCAGTATTTT.

At least ten counts were recorded for this clonotype. The rearrangement links TRBV5-5 to TRBJ1-2, with D unclear. This CDR3 spans 16 amino acids. With 2 bases removed from V and 0 bases from J, the gap between germline ends came to 14 bases. Germline V gene data show CDR1 as SGHKS and CDR2 as YYEKEE (reference sequence). The CDR3 DNA reads as TGTGCCAGCAGCTTTCCCGACTCCGCATCTAACTATGGCTACACCTTC. It is translated as CASSFPDSASNYGYTF. The variable domain in full, with the rest retrieved from reference TRBV5-5 and TRBJ1-2, is DAGVTQSPTHLIKTRGQQVTLRCSPISGHKSVSWYQQVLGQGPQFIFQYYEKEERGRGNFPDRFSARQFPNYSSELNVNALLLGDSALYLCASSFPDSASNYGYTFGSGTRLTVV.

This clonotype came up a few times. The rearrangement uses TRBV20-1 and TRBJ2-3; D possibly matches TRBD1 or TRBD2 (5 bases each). Deletions cut 0 bases from V and 3 bases from J, with 16 bases between. The CDR3 totals 16 residues. Germline CDR1 DFQATT, CDR2 SNEGSKA (reference sequence). CDR3 DNA sequence: TGCAGTGCTAGAGATTTGGGTGTAGGGGAGACAGATACGCAGTATTTT. Translated: CSARDLGVGETDTQYF.

Ten or more counts support this clonotype. J is TRBJ2-1 and V is TRBV7-8; tentatively, D is TRBD2 (5 bases). Germline CDR1 SGHVS, CDR2 FQNEAQ. The CDR3 has 16 residues. V was shortened by 0 bases and J by 6 bases, with 15 bases between the two germline ends. CDR3 coding DNA: TGTGCCAGCAGCTTAGCGATAGGAGGATGGCGCAATGAGCAGTTCTTC. As protein: CASSLAIGGWRNEQFF.

The genes are TRBV5-6 and TRBJ2-1; D call uncertain. V shed 5 bases and J shed 4 bases, with 16 bases lying between them. Germline V gene sequence: CDR1 SGHDT, CDR2 YYEEEE. The CDR3 is 15 amino acids. CDR3 nucleotide sequence: TGTGCCAGCAGTTGGTCCGGGTCTGGGTACAATGAGCAGTTCTTC. Translating it yields CASSWSGSGYNEQFF. Looking up the rest from reference TRBV5-6 and TRBJ2-1 gives the full variable domain: DAGVTQSPTHLIKTRGQQVTLRCSPKSGHDTVSWYQQALGQGPQFIFQYYEEEERQRGNFPDRFSGHQFPNYSSELNVNALLLGDSALYLCASSWSGSGYNEQFFGPGTRLTVL.

The sample holds a few counts of this clonotype. The CDR3 DNA reads TGTGCCAGCAGTTTATCCGGGCGGCCCCAGCATTTT. This translates into CASSLSGRPQHF. This chain uses TRBV28 with TRBJ1-5, with D uncertain. The CDR3 covers 12 residues. The V gene's germline CDR1 is MDHEN and CDR2 SYDVKM. V was trimmed by 1 base and J by 9 bases, leaving 7 bases between them.

The chain couples TRBV12-5 to TRBJ1-3; D unclear. The CDR3 is made up of 14 amino acids. Trimming removed 8 bases from V and 0 bases from J, with 11 bases in between. Germline V gives CDR1 LGHNT, CDR2 FRNRAP. CDR3 nucleotides: TGTGCTAGTAGACCACCCAGCTCTGGAAACACCATATATTTT. This encodes CASRPPSSGNTIYF.